A selection of T cell receptor beta chains follows, all from one sample in a study of T cells after yellow fever vaccination. TCRdb called the 5' RACE reads again in MiXCR, with one record for every CDR3 protein. Among some 160,000 distinct CDR3 sequences listed, 9.3% were seen once. Sequencing used CD8+ T cells sorted from PBMCs, obtained 45 days after the yellow fever booster vaccination. These receptor sequences come from a man aged 18 to 35 who received the YFV17D yellow fever vaccine. Each CDR3 is given without its conserved first and last residue. The D gene is left open where the match is weak. A clone size is listed for some rows: how often the clone was seen (once, few, many), or a class if it is expanded.

CDR3 protein,V gene,D gene,clone size
SVEQGASDTQY,TRBV29-1,TRBD1,few
ASSVPGTGMNTEAF,TRBV5-6,.,.
ASSVLGGTYEQY,TRBV19,.,few
ASSGPRAQETQY,TRBV25-1,.,.
ASNHFRCQVQF,TRBV7-9,.,.
ASSQDPAADTQY,TRBV4-1,.,many
ASSSRDISTDTQY,TRBV4-1,.,few
ASSPTAHTGELF,TRBV5-6,.,few
ASSLSGPYSTDTQY,TRBV7-9,.,many
ASSHQTQGNEQF,TRBV4-1,.,few
ASRGIVFGDYEQY,TRBV5-1,.,.
ASTSATYEQY,TRBV6-2/TRBV6-3,.,.
ASSLGLAGGNTQY,TRBV7-2,TRBD2,many
ASSAGGNEQF,TRBV9,TRBD2,.
ASSSPDAGTYEQY,TRBV7-2,.,few
ASIGSLFDTEAF,TRBV12-3/TRBV12-4,.,few
ASSYSGVESPLH,TRBV6-5,.,few
ASSYSKDTEAF,TRBV6-5,.,.
ASSPGQRNIQY,TRBV4-3,.,.
SVGPDRSKGYT,TRBV29-1,.,.
ASWEGLGVLEQF,TRBV5-6,TRBD2,few
SARGLAGLDNEQF,TRBV20-1,.,few
ASALGLAIAKNIQY,TRBV27,TRBD2,.
ASSGSNTEAF,TRBV7-9,.,many